This TCR beta chain was captured by sequencing in a study of molecular identifiers for immune sequencing clone quantification. TCRdb fed the PCR reads into MiXCR, producing one record per CDR3 protein. The sample has nearly 55,000 distinct CDR3 sequences; roughly 38% are singletons. Unmatched junction bases numbered 0, after V lost 2 bases and J lost 6 bases. The CDR3 length is 13 residues. From germline, CDR1 is MNHEY and CDR2 SVGAGI. Study-wide findings and caveats: Jurkat TCR RNA that was spiked in from one cell was reportedly detectable among some 1 million naive cells. Over 98% of effector molecules, but under 1% in naive cells, were held by clones with more than 20 RNA copies.

On this clonotype itself: Its antigen is as yet unknown.

The sequence came from a human donor in good health. Some libraries in this study had Jurkat cell RNA spiked in. Sequencing was performed on naive CD8+ T cells from blood, with Jurkat cell RNA spiked in. The subset: FACS-sorted CD8+CD4-CCR7+CD45RA+ naive T cells. This rearrangement joins TRBV6-5 to TRBJ2-3; 9 bases match TRBD1. The CDR3 is CASSYGTGDTQYF. DNA of the CDR3: TGTGCCAGCAGTTACGGGACAGGGGATACGCAGTATTTT.